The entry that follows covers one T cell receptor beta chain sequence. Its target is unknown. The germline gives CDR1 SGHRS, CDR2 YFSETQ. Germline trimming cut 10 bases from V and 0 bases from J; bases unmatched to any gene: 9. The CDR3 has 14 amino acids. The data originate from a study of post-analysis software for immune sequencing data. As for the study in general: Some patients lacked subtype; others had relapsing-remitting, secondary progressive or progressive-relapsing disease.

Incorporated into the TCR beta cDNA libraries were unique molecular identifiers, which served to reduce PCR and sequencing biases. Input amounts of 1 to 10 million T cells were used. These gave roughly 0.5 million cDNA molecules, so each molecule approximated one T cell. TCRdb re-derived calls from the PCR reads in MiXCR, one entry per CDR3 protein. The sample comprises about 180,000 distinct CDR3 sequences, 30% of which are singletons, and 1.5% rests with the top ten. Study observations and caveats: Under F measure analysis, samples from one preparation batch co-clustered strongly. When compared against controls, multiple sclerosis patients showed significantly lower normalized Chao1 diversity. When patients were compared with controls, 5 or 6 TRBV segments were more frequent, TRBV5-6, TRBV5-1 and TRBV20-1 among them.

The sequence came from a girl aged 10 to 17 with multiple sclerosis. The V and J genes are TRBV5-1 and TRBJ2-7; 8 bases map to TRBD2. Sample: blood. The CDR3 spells CAGTASGPSYEQYF. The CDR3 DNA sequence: TGCGCCGGCACTGCTAGCGGGCCCTCCTACGAGCAGTACTTC.